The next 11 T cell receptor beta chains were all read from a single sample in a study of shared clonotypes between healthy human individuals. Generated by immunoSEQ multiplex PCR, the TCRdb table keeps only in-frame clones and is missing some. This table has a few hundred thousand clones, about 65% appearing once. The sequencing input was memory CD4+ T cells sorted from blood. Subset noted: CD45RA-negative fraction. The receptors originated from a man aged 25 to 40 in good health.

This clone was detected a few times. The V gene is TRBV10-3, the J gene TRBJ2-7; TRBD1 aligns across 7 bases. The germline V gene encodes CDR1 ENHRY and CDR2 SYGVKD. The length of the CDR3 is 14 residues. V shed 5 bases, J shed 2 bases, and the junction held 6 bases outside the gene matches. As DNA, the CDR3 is TGTGCCATCAGTCGGGACAGAAGACCCTACGAGCAGTACTTC. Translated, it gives CAISRDRRPYEQYF.

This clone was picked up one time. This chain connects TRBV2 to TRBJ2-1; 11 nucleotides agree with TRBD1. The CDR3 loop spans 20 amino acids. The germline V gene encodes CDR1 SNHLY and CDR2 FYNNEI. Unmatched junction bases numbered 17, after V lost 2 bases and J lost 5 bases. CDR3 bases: TGTGCCAGCAGTGAACCGCGCCTCCGGGACAGGGGGACCCTCGACAATGAGCAGTTCTTC. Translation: CASSEPRLRDRGTLDNEQFF.

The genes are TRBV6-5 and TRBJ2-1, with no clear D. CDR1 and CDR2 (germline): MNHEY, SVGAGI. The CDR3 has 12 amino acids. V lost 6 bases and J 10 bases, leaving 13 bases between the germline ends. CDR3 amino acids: CASRPPSGEQFF. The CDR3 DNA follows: TGTGCCAGCAGGCCCCCCTCTGGGGAGCAGTTCTTC.

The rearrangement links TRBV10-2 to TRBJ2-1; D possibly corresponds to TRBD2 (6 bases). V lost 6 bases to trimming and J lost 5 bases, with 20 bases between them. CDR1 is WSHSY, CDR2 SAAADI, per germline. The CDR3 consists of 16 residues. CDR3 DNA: TGCGCCAGCAGCGAACTTGGAGGGAGGAAGGACAATGAGCAGTTCTTC. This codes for CASSELGGRKDNEQFF.

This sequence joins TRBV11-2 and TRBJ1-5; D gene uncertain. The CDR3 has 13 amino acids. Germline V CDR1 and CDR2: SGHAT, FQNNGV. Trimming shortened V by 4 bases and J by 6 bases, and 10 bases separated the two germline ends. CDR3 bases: TGTGCCAGCAGCTCTGGTCTAACTCAGCCCCAGCATTTT. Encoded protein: CASSSGLTQPQHF.

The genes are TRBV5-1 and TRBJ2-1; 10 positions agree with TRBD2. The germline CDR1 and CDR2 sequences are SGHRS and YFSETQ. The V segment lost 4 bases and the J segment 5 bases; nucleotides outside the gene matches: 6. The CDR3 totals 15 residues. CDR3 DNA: TGCGCCAGCAGCCTAGGACTAGCGGAGGACAATGAGCAGTTCTTC. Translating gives CASSLGLAEDNEQFF.

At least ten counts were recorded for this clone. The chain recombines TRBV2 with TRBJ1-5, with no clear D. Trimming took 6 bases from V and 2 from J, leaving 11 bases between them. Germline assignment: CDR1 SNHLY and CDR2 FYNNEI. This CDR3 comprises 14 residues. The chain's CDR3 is CASSSGLGNQPQHF. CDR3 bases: TGTGCCAGCAGCTCAGGATTGGGCAATCAGCCCCAGCATTTT.

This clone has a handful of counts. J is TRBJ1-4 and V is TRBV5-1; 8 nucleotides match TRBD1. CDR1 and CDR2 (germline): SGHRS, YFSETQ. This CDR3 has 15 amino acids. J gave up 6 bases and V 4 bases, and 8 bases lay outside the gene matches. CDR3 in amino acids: CASSLGQGVHEKLFF. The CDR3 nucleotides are TGCGCCAGCAGCCTAGGACAGGGTGTTCATGAAAAACTGTTTTTT.

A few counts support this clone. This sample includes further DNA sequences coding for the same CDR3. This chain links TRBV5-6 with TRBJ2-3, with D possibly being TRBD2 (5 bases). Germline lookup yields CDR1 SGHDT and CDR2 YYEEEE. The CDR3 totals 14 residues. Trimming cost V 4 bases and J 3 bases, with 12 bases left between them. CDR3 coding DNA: TGTGCCAGCAGCCCGACTATCCCGACAGATACGCAGTATTTT. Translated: CASSPTIPTDTQYF.

The CDR3 here is CASSVGQGDNTDTQYF. CDR3 nucleotides: TGTGCCAGCAGTGTGGGTCAGGGCGATAATACAGATACGCAGTATTTT. This chain joins TRBV2 and TRBJ2-3; tentative D call: TRBD1 (5 bases). V was trimmed by 4 bases and J by 3 bases, leaving 17 bases between them. CDR1 SNHLY and CDR2 FYNNEI come from the germline V gene. This CDR3 has 16 amino acids.

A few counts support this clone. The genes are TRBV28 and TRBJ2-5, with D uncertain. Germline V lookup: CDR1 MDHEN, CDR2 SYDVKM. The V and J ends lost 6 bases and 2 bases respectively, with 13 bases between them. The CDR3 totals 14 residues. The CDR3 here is CASSPSWVQETQYF. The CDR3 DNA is TGTGCCAGCAGCCCCAGTTGGGTGCAAGAGACCCAGTACTTC.